This entry lists 8 T cell receptor beta chains sequenced from one sample in a study of cytomegalovirus exposure and HLA in healthy donors. This PCR relied on a set of 60 Vbeta primers and 13 Jbeta primers. Assay: immunoSEQ multiplex PCR; the TCRdb copy retains only in-frame clones and omits some. In the table there are 150,000 to 200,000 clones, over 70% of which are singletons. The sequenced sample consisted of PBMCs. The receptors come from a woman in her thirties in good health and CMV-seronegative.

A few counts support this clone. The chain is built from TRBV14 and TRBJ2-1, with TRBD1 identical over 9 bases. The trim removed 4 bases at V and 6 bases at J, leaving 7 bases unmatched. Germline V lookup: CDR1 SGHDN, CDR2 FVKESK. The CDR3 is 15 amino acids. This CDR3 reads CASSRGQGFANEQFF. Written as DNA, the CDR3 is TGTGCCAGCAGCCGCGGACAGGGGTTTGCCAATGAGCAGTTCTTC.

This chain joins TRBV5-6 and TRBJ2-6; tentatively, D is TRBD2 (6 bases). The V gene lost 4 bases and the J gene lost 2 bases, with 19 bases spanning the gap. This CDR3 spans 18 amino acids. The germline V gene encodes CDR1 SGHDT and CDR2 YYEEEE. The CDR3 DNA reads TGTGCCAGCAGCCCAGCATCGACTAGGGTTGCTGGGGCCAACGTCCTGACTTTC. It translates to CASSPASTRVAGANVLTF.

This chain connects TRBV9 to TRBJ1-2; D might be TRBD1 (5 bases). The V and J ends lost 2 bases and 4 bases respectively, with 9 bases between them. From germline, CDR1 is SGDLS and CDR2 YYNGEE. The CDR3 is 13 residues long. The CDR3 bases are TGTGCCAGCAGCGTTGGAGGGACCTATGGCTACACCTTC. Encoded protein: CASSVGGTYGYTF.

The gene calls are TRBV28 and TRBJ1-2; the match to TRBD1 covers 8 bases. The junction had 6 bases not matched to a gene; V was cut back by 3 bases and J by 0 bases. Germline V gene sequence: CDR1 MDHEN, CDR2 SYDVKM. This CDR3 is 16 amino acids long. The DNA for the CDR3 is TGTGCCAGCAGTTTCCTCTCAGGGGGCACTAACTATGGCTACACCTTC. Translated: CASSFLSGGTNYGYTF.

The genes are TRBV6-6 and TRBJ1-4, with D unresolved. Germline CDR1 is MNHNY and CDR2 is SVGAGI (reference sequence). The CDR3 has 16 amino acids. The germline V and J ends were trimmed by 5 bases and 7 bases, with 20 bases remaining between them. The CDR3 DNA follows: TGTGCCAGCAGTCGACAATCCCAGAGGGTGGGTGAAAAACTGTTTTTT. Translation: CASSRQSQRVGEKLFF.

The chain employs TRBV30 and TRBJ1-2, with D possibly TRBD1 on 5 matching bases. The V end was cut by 0 bases, the J end by 7 bases, with 9 bases between. The CDR3 totals 12 residues. CDR1 is GTSNPN, CDR2 SVGIG, per germline (reference sequence). The CDR3 nucleotides read TGTGCCTGGAGTGTATGGGGGGGTGGCTACACCTTC. Amino acid sequence: CAWSVWGGGYTF.

This clone was counted a single time. The V and J genes are TRBV6-5 and TRBJ2-3, with a possible D match to TRBD2 (5 bases). The CDR3 length is 12 residues. Trimming cost V 3 bases and J 8 bases, with 9 bases left between them. Germline lookup yields CDR1 MNHEY and CDR2 SVGAGI. The CDR3 reads CASSYREGTQYF. CDR3 bases: TGTGCCAGCAGTTATCGAGAGGGTACGCAGTATTTT.

V usage is TRBV29-1 and J usage is TRBJ2-7; TRBD2 matches 11 bases. V was pared by 6 bases and J by 2 bases, with 15 bases of the junction left unmatched. The CDR3 contains 17 residues. Germline CDR1 SQVTM, CDR2 ANQGSEA. In DNA form, the CDR3 reads TGCAGCGTGCTATTAGCGGGAGGGCCCACTATTACCTACGAGCAGTACTTC. This gives the protein CSVLLAGGPTITYEQYF.